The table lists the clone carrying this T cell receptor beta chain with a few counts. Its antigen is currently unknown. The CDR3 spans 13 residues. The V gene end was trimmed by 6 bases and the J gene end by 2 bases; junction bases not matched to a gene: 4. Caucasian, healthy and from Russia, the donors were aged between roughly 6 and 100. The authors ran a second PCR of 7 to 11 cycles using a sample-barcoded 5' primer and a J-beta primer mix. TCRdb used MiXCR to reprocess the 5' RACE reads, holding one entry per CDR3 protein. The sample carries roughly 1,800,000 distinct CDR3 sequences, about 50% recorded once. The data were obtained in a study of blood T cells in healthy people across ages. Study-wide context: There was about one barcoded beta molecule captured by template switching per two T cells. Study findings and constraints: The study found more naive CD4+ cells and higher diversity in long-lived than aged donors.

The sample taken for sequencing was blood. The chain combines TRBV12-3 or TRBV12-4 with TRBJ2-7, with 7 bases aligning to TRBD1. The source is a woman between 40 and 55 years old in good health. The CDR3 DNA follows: TGTGCCAGCAGACAAGGGACAGCCTACGAGCAGTACTTC. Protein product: CASRQGTAYEQYF.